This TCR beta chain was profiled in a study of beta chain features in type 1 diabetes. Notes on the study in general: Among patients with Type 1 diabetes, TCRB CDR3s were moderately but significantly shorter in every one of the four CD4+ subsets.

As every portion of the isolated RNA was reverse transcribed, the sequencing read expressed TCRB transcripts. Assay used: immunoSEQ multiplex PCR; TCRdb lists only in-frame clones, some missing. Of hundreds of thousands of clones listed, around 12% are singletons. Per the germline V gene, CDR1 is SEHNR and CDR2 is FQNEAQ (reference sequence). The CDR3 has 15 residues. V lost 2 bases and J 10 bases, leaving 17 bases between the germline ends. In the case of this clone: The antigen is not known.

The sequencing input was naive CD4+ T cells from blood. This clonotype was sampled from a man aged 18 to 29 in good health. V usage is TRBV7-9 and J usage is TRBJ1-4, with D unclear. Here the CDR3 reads CASSLRGLQPGKLFF. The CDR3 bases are TGTGCCAGCAGCTTACGTGGTCTCCAACCCGGAAAACTGTTTTTT.